The TCR beta chain described here comes from a study of CXCR3-negative and CXCR3-positive naive CD8 T cells. Remarks on this clonotype: The antigen is unknown.

UMI-labeled 5' RACE yielded the TRB cDNA libraries. TCRdb re-called the 5' RACE reads, yielding one record per CDR3 amino acid sequence without DNA. The sample includes approximately 100,000 distinct CDR3 sequences. Germline V gene sequence: CDR1 MNHNY, CDR2 SVGAGI (reference sequence). CDR3 size: 18 residues. Whole-study findings and limits: Higher TRB CDR3 hydrophobicity marked CXCR3-positive naive cells relative to CXCR3-negative naive cells. The TRBV-TRBJ usage of naive CXCR3-negative and CXCR3-positive cells was similar, but that of memory cells differed.

Material for sequencing was naive CXCR3+ CD8+ T cells from blood. Subset indicated: CD45RO-CCR7+CD27+CD95- naive CD8+ T cells expressing CXCR3 (TNR3+). The TCR was taken from a human donor in good health. Some clones in this sample may be carry-over from other donors' samples. The chain links TRBV6-6 to TRBJ1-1; TCRdb's D call of TRBD1 is untestable without DNA. CDR3: CASSYSQGDTIKGTEAFF.